This TCR beta chain appears in the sequencing data of a study of blood T cell repertoires in COVID-19. After removal of 1 base from V and 6 bases from J, the junction contained 3 bases not matched to a gene. CDR3 length: 13 amino acids. Germline V gene sequence: CDR1 SGHVS, CDR2 FQNEAQ. Measured with immunoSEQ multiplex PCR; TCRdb has only the in-frame clones, and not every one. The sample gives roughly 140,000 clones, over 75% of which show up once; 1.5% to 2% is in the top ten. This chain connects TRBV7-8 to TRBJ2-7; 7 bases are a match to TRBD2. The sequenced sample consisted of peripheral blood. This TCR came from a man between 65 and 85 years old with acute or convalescent COVID-19. The CDR3 is CASSLGLASEQYF. CDR3 bases: TGTGCCAGCAGCTTAGGACTAGCCTCCGAGCAGTACTTC.